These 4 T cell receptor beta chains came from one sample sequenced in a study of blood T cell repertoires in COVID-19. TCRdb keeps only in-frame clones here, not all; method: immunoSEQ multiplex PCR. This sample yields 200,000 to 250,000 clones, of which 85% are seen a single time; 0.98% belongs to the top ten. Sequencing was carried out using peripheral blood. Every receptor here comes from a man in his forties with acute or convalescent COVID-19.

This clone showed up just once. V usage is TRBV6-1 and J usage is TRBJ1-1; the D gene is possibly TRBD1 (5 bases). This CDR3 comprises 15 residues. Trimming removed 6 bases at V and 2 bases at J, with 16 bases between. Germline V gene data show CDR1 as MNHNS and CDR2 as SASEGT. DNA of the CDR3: TGTGCCAGCAGCCTCGCCACCGACAGAAACACTGAAGCTTTCTTT. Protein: CASSLATDRNTEAFF.

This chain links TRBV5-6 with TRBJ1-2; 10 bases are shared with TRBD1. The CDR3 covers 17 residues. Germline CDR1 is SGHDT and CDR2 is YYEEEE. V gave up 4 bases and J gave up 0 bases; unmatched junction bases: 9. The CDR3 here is CASSRRGDRGANYGYTF. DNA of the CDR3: TGTGCCAGCAGCCGGAGAGGGGACAGGGGAGCTAACTATGGCTACACCTTC.

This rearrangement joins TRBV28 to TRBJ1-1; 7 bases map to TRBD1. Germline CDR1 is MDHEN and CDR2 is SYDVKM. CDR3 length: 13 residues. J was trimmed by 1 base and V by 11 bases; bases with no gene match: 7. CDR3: CAGGGGANTEAFF. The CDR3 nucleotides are TGTGCCGGAGGAGGGGGCGCGAACACTGAAGCTTTCTTT.

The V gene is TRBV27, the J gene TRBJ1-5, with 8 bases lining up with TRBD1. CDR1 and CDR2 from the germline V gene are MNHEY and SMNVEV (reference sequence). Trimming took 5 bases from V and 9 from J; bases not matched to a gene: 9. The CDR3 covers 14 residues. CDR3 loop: CASSPGQGPWPQHF. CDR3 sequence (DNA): TGTGCCAGCAGTCCTGGACAGGGACCTTGGCCCCAGCATTTT.